This T cell receptor beta chain was sequenced for a study of T cells in Graves' hyperthyroidism and ophthalmopathy. RNA transcripts gave rise to amplified TCR beta CDR3 regions. A first-round RT-PCR of the TCR CDR3 used the HTBI primer set. One entry per CDR3 protein results from TCRdb running MiXCR on the multiplex PCR reads. Of 300,000 to 400,000 distinct CDR3 sequences in the sample, roughly 20% were seen once. Researchers defined stable Graves' hyperthyroidism as no ophthalmopathy progression within 18 months. Isolation of PBMCs was performed on 8 to 10 ml fresh peripheral blood. This clonotype has just a few counts. What it binds is unknown. Study-level results: Researchers found most expanded thyroid clonotypes above 0.001 in blood as well.

Germline V CDR1 and CDR2: MGHRA, YSYEKL. The CDR3 is 12 residues long. Trimming left V 5 bases short and J 1 base short, with 5 bases between. The sample consisted of blood. The rearrangement links TRBV4-1 to TRBJ2-5; D ambiguous. The origin of this receptor is a woman aged 50 to 60 with Graves' hyperthyroidism. The CDR3 DNA is TGCGCCAGCAGCGGGGTCCAAGAGACCCAGTACTTC. It specifies CASSGVQETQYF.